This paragraph reports one TCR beta chain. V lost 0 bases to trimming and J lost 0 bases, with 5 bases between them. There are 14 residues in the CDR3. Per germline, CDR1 ENHRY and CDR2 SYGVKD. This sample was taken from a study of shared clonotypes between healthy human individuals. Study-wide background: Three plates each covered CD4 naive and memory; CD8 naive two, CD8 memory one.

CD45RO negativity and positive selection for CCR7 defined naive CD8 cells, a population that excluded terminally differentiated effector memory CD45RA+ cells. All of the donors resided in Nashville, Tennessee, and each was a Caucasian adult. Every subset had its genomic DNA shared out evenly among several immunoSEQ plates. Measured with immunoSEQ multiplex PCR; TCRdb has only the in-frame clones, and not every one. The sample lists approximately 2,200,000 clones, roughly 91% occurring once. The clonotype originates from a man aged 18 to 29 in good health. Some clones in this sample may be carry-over from other donors' samples. V and J are TRBV10-3 and TRBJ1-1; D not certain. The sequenced sample was naive CD8+ T cells from PBMCs. The CDR3 loop is CAISESKVNTEAFF. CDR3 nucleotides: TGTGCCATCAGTGAGTCAAAGGTGAACACTGAAGCTTTCTTT.